There are many counts of the clone carrying this T cell receptor (beta chain). The antigen remains undetermined. Molecules of cDNA were individually given unique molecular identifiers that were attached to them. A single record per CDR3 protein comes from TCRdb applying MiXCR to the 5' RACE reads. The sample consists of 30,000 to 45,000 distinct CDR3 sequences, 3.9% of them appearing once. The CDR3 totals 17 residues. V shed 3 bases and J shed 1 base, with 18 bases lying between them. CDR1 is LGHNA, CDR2 YNFKEQ, per germline. The data derive from a study of early T cells in non-severe SARS-CoV-2 infection. Across the whole study: Sequencing of bulk RNA from unsorted whole blood was done, without chain pairing. Study-wide results and limits: Matches to VDJdb favored anti-spike CD8 responses and missed private and CD4 specificities.

Sequences were obtained from whole blood. This sequence joins TRBV4-2 and TRBJ2-5; D is tentatively TRBD1 or TRBD2 (5 bases each). The sequence was obtained from an adult who was a healthcare worker with PCR-confirmed SARS-CoV-2 infection or an uninfected control (not recorded which). The CDR3: CASSQGDGGGRQETQYF. CDR3 sequence (DNA): TGTGCCAGCAGCCAGGGGGACGGAGGAGGCCGCCAAGAGACCCAGTACTTC.